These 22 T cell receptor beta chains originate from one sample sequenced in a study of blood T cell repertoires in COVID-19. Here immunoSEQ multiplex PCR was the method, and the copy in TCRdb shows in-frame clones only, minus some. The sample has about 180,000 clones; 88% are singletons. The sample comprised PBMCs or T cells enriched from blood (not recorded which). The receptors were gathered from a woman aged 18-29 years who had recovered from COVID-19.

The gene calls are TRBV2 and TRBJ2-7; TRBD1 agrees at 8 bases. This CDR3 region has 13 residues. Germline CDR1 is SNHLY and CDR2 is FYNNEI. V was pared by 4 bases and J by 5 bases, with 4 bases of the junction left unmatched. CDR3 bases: TGTGCCAGCAGTGGGACAGGGCCCCACGAGCAGTACTTC. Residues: CASSGTGPHEQYF.

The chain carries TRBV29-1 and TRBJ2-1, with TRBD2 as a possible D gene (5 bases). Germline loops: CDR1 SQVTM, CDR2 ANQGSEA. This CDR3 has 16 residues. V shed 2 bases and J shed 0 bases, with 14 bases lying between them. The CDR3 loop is CSVEPSPSSSYNEQFF. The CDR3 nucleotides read TGCAGCGTTGAACCTAGCCCCTCCAGCTCCTACAATGAGCAGTTCTTC.

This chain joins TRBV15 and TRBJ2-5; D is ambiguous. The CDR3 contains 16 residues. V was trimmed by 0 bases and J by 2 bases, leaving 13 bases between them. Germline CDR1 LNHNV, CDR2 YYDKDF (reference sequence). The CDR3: CATSRDKSELQETQYF. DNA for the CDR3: TGTGCCACCAGCAGAGATAAATCCGAGTTACAAGAGACCCAGTACTTC.

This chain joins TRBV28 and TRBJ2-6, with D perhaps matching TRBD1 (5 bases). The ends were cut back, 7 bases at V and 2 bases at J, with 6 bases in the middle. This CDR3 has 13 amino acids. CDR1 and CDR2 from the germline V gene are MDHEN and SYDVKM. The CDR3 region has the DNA TGTGCCAGCACAGGGCCTGGGGCCAACGTCCTGACTTTC. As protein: CASTGPGANVLTF.

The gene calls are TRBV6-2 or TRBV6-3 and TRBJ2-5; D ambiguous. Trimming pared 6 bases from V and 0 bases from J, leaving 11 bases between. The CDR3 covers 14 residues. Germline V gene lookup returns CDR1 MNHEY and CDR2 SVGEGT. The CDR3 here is CASSPIRNQETQYF. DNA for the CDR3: TGTGCCAGCAGCCCGATCAGAAACCAAGAGACCCAGTACTTC.

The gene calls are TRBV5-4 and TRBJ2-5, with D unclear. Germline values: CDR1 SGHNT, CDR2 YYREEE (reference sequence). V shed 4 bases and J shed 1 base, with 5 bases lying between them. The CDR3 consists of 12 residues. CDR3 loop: CASSRVQETQYF. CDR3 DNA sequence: TGTGCCAGCAGCCGGGTCCAAGAGACCCAGTACTTC.

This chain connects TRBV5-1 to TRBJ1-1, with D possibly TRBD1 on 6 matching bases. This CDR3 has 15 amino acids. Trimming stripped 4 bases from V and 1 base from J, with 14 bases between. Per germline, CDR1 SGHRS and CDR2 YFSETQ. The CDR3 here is CASSLMPDRNTEAFF. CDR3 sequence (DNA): TGCGCCAGCAGCCTGATGCCGGACAGGAACACTGAAGCTTTCTTT.

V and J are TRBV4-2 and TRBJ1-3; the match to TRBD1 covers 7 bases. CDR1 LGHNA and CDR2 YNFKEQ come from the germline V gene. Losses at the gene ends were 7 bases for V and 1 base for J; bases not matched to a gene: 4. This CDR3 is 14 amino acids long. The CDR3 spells CASKTTGSGNTIYF. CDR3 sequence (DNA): TGTGCCAGCAAGACGACAGGGTCTGGAAACACCATATATTTT.

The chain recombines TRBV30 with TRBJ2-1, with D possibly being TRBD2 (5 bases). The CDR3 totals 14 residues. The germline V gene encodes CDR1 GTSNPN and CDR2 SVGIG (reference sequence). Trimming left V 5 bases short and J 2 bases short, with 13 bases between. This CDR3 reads CAWETRSPYNEQFF. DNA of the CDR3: TGTGCCTGGGAAACTAGATCCCCCTACAATGAGCAGTTCTTC.

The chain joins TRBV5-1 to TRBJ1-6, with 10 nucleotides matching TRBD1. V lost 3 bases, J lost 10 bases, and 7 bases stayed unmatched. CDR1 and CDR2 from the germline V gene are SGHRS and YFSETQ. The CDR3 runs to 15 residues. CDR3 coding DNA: TGCGCCAGCAGCTCCTCGGGACAGGGGACGTCACCCCTCCACTTT. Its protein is CASSSSGQGTSPLHF.

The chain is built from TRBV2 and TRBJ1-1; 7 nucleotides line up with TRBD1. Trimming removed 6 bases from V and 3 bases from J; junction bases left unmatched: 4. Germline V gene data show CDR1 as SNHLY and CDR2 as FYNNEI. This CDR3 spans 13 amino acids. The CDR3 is CASRPTGDTEAFF. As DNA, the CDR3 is TGTGCCAGCAGGCCTACAGGGGACACTGAAGCTTTCTTT. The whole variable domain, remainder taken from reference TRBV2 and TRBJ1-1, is EPEVTQTPSHQVTQMGQEVILRCVPISNHLYFYWYRQILGQKVEFLVSFYNNEISEKSEIFDDQFSVERPDGSNFTLKIRSTKLEDSAMYFCASRPTGDTEAFFGQGTRLTVV.

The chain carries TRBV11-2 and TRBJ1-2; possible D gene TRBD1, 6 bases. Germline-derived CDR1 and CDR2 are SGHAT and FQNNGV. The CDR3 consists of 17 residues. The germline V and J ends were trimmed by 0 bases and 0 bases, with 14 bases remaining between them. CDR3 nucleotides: TGTGCCAGCAGCTTAGATCTAGGACAGACTTCTAACTATGGCTACACCTTC. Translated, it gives CASSLDLGQTSNYGYTF.

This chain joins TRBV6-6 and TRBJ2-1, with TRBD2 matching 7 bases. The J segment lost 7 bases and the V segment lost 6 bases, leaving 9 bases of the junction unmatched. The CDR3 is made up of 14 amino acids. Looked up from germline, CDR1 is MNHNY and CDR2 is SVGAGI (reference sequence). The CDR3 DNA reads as TGTGCCAGCAGCACAACGGGGGGACTTAATGAGCAGTTCTTC. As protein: CASSTTGGLNEQFF.

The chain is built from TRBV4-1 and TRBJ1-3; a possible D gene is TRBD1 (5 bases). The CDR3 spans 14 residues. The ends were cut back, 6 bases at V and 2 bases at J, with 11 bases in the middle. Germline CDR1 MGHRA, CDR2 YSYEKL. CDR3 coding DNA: TGCGCCAGCAGGCCGGGGGTCGCTGGAAACACCATATATTTT. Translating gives CASRPGVAGNTIYF.

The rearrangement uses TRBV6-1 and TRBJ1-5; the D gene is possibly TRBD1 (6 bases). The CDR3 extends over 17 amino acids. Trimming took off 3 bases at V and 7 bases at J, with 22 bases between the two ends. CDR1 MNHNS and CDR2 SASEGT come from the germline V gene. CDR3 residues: CASSEIGTGILGQPQHF. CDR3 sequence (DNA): TGTGCCAGCAGTGAGATAGGCACAGGGATCCTCGGGCAGCCCCAGCATTTT.

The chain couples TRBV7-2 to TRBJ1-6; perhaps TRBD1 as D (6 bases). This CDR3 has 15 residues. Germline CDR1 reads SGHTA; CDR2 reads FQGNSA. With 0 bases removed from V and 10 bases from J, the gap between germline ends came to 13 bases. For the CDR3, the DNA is TGTGCCAGCAGCTTAGCTTCTGGGGGCGGGTCACCCCTCCACTTT. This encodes CASSLASGGGSPLHF. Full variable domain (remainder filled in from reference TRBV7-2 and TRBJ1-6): GAGVSQSPSNKVTEKGKDVELRCDPISGHTALYWYRQSLGQGLEFLIYFQGNSAPDKSGLPSDRFSAERTGGSVSTLTIQRTQQEDSAVYLCASSLASGGGSPLHFGNGTRLTVT.

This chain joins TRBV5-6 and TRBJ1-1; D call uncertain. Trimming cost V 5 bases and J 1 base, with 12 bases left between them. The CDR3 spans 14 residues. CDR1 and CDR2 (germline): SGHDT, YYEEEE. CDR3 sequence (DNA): TGTGCCAGCAGACGCGGAGAGGCGAACACTGAAGCTTTCTTT. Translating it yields CASRRGEANTEAFF.

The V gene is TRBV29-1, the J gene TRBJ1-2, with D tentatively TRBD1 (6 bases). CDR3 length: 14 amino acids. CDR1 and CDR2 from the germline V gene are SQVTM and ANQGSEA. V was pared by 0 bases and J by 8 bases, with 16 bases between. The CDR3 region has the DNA TGCAGCGTTGAAGAGGGGGCCAGGGTCTCCGGCTACACCTTC. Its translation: CSVEEGARVSGYTF. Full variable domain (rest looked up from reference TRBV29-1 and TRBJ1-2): SAVISQKPSRDICQRGTSLTIQCQVDSQVTMMFWYRQQPGQSLTLIATANQGSEATYESGFVIDKFPISRPNLTFSTLTVSNMSPEDSSIYLCSVEEGARVSGYTFGSGTRLTVV.

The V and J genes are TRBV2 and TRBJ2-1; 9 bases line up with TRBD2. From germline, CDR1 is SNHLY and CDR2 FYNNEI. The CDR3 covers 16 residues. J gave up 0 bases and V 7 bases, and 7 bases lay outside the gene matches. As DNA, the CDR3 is TGTGCCAGCAAGGCGCTAGCGGGGAGCTCCTACAATGAGCAGTTCTTC. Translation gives CASKALAGSSYNEQFF. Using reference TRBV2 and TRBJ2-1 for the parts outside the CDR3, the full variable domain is EPEVTQTPSHQVTQMGQEVILRCVPISNHLYFYWYRQILGQKVEFLVSFYNNEISEKSEIFDDQFSVERPDGSNFTLKIRSTKLEDSAMYFCASKALAGSSYNEQFFGPGTRLTVL.

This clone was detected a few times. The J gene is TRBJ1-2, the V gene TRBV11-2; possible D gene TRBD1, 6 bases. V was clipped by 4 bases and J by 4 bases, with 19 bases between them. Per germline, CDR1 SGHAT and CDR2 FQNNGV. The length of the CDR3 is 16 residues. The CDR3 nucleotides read TGTGCCAGCAGCTCTGAAGCCGACAGGTGGAGCTATGGCTACACCTTC. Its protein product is CASSSEADRWSYGYTF. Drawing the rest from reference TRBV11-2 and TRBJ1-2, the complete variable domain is EAGVAQSPRYKIIEKRQSVAFWCNPISGHATLYWYQQILGQGPKLLIQFQNNGVVDDSQLPKDRFSAERLKGVDSTLKIQPAKLEDSAVYLCASSSEADRWSYGYTFGSGTRLTVV.

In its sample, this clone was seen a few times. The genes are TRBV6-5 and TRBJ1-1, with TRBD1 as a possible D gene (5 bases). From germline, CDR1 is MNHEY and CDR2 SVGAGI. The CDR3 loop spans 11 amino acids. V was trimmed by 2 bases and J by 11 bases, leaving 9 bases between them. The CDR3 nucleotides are TGTGCCAGCAGTTACAAGGGGACTGCTTTCTTT. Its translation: CASSYKGTAFF.

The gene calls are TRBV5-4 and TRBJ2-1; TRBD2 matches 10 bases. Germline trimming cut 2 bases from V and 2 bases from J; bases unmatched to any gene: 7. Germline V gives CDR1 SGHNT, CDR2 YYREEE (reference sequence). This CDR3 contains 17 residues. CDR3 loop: CASSFGSAGGPYNEQFF. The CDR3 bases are TGTGCCAGCAGCTTTGGGTCAGCGGGGGGGCCCTACAATGAGCAGTTCTTC.